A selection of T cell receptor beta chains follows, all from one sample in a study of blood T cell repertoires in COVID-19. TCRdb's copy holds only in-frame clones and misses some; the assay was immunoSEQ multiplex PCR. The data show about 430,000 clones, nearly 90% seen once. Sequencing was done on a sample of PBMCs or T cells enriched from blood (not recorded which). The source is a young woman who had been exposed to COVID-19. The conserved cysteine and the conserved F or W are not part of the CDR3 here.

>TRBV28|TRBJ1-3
ASSLGGQGRNTIY
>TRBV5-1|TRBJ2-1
ASSLGGVNYNEQF
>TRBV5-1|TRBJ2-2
ASSLAAGRPANTGELF
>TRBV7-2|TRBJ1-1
ASSSGQGGSTEAF
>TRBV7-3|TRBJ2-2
ASSLGPGTGGTGELF
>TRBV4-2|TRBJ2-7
ASSHNRQGPAEQY
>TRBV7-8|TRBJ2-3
ASSSWTSGSPRTDTQY
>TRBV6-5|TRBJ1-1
ASRGDRGSNTEAF
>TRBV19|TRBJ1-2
ASAGGAGYT
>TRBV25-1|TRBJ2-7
ASRIEASSYEQY
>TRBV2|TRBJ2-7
ASSEQGASYEQY
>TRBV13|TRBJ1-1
ASSPGPNTEAF
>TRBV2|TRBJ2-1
ASRLAGTPNEQF
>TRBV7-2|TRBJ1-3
ASSSYFSSGNTIY
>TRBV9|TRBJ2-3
ASSVPLASSTDTQY
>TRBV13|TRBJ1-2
ASSSLGQAKGGYT
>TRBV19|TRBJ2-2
ASCQGPTGELF
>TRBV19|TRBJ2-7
ASSIEDYYEQY
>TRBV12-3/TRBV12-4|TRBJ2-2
ASSLLAGELF
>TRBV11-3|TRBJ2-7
ASSLASGSSYEQY
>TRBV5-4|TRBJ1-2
ASSLGYGYT
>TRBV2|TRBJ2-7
ASSLYIHEQY
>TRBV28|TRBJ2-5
ASSSRTSGGRQTQY
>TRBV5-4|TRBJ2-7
ASSFSGAAYEQY
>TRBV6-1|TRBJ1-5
ASSEVFGNQPQH
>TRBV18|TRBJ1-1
ASSRGQNTEAF
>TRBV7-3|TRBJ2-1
ASSDGQGVNEQF
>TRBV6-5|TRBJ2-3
ASIYREGGADTQY
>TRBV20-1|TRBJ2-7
SASQGGFSYEQY
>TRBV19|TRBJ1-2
ASTISGSGPHPGYT
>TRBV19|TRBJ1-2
ASSSAGTGGFYGYT
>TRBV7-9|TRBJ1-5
ASSLGAGQPQH
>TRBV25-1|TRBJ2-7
ASSELGGARYEQY
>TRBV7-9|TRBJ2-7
ASSWIAGSGSYEQY
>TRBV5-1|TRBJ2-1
ASSSGLAGGGEQF
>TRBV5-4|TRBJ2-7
ASSLGARDSGYEQY
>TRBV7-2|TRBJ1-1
ASSSTVLNTEAF
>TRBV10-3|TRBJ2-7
AISESLSGDSSYEQY
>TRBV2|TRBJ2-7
ASSEALFGQGRYEQY
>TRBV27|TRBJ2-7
ASSLVPDRTYEQY
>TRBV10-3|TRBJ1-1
AISETGPGEAF
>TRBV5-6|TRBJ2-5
ASSVRGLAVQETQY
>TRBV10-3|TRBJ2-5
ASKGGLGQETQY
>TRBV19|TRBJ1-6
ASSMQKYNSPLH
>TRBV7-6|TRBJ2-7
ASSLGAGGTYEQY
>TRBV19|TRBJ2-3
ASNSGTTVDTQY
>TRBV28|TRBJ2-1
ASSLGGIATRTDEQF
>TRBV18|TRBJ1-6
ASSPSGGLRQNSPLH
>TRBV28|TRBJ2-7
ASTQTGTSGEQY